A selection of T cell receptor beta chains follows, all from one sample in a study of shared clonotypes between healthy human individuals. The table came from immunoSEQ multiplex PCR; TCRdb's copy has only in-frame clones and leaves some out. This sample carries 2 million to 2.5 million clones, over 85% of them seen once, and the ten largest clones take roughly 0.39%. The sequenced material came from naive CD4+ T cells from PBMCs. These receptors were taken from a man younger than 30 in good health. Some clones in this sample may be carry-over from other donors' samples. Both conserved end residues are part of each CDR3. Fields, in order: J gene, V gene, D gene, CDR3 protein, CDR3 DNA. D genes are given only for firm matches.

J: TRBJ1-1
V: TRBV9
D: -
CDR3: CASSVVGGGTEAFF
DNA: TGTGCCAGCAGCGTAGTAGGAGGGGGGACTGAAGCTTTCTTT

J: TRBJ2-3
V: TRBV7-2
D: -
CDR3: CASSPFTDTQYF
DNA: TGTGCCAGCAGCCCCTTCACAGATACGCAGTATTTT

J: TRBJ2-6
V: TRBV19
D: -
CDR3: CASSIQGPGANVLTF
DNA: TGTGCCAGTAGTATACAGGGCCCTGGGGCCAACGTCCTGACTTTC

J: TRBJ2-2
V: TRBV4-1
D: -
CDR3: CASSPITGELFF
DNA: TGCGCCAGCAGCCCGATTACCGGGGAGCTGTTTTTT

J: TRBJ2-1
V: TRBV6-1
D: TRBD2
CDR3: CASTRLAGGVRVQFF
DNA: TGTGCCAGCACCCGACTAGCGGGAGGGGTTCGCGTGCAGTTCTTC

J: TRBJ2-2
V: TRBV5-1
D: -
CDR3: CASSLDVTYTGELFF
DNA: TGCGCCAGCAGCTTGGATGTCACATACACCGGGGAGCTGTTTTTT

J: TRBJ2-2
V: TRBV10-3
D: TRBD2
CDR3: CAINPGGGGNTGELFF
DNA: TGTGCCATCAACCCGGGAGGGGGGGGTAACACCGGGGAGCTGTTTTTT

J: TRBJ2-7
V: TRBV6-5
D: -
CDR3: CASSPYRKSSYEQYF
DNA: TGTGCCAGCAGTCCTTACAGGAAAAGCTCCTACGAGCAGTACTTC

J: TRBJ2-3
V: TRBV28
D: -
CDR3: CASSLTDTQYF
DNA: TGTGCCAGCAGTTTGACTGATACGCAGTATTTT

J: TRBJ2-2
V: TRBV5-1
D: -
CDR3: CASSLVLNTGELFF
DNA: TGCGCCAGCAGCTTGGTTCTAAATACCGGGGAGCTGTTTTTT

J: TRBJ2-7
V: TRBV6-1
D: -
CDR3: CASSWYYEQYF
DNA: TGTGCCAGCAGTTGGTACTACGAGCAGTACTTC